This TCR beta chain was sequenced in a study of cytotoxic CD8 clonotypes in ibrutinib-treated CLL. Looking at the study overall: Response sampling came at median approximately twelve months of treatment, ranging 6 to 36 months.

Sequencing was performed with immunoSEQ multiplex PCR; in TCRdb, only in-frame clones are kept and a portion is missing. This table holds about 140,000 clones, 75% to 95% found once. This clone was recorded once. There are 17 residues in the CDR3. Looked up from germline, CDR1 is MNHEY and CDR2 is SMNVEV (reference sequence). V was pared by 3 bases and J by 4 bases, with 14 bases of the junction left unmatched. The TCR was taken from a human donor with chronic lymphocytic leukemia. V and J are TRBV27 and TRBJ1-2; 7 nucleotides line up with TRBD1. The sequences come from PBMCs, collected after 12 months of ibrutinib treatment. The chain's CDR3 is CASSLRLGTAQLYGYTF. Written as DNA, the CDR3 is TGTGCCAGCAGTTTGCGGCTTGGGACAGCGCAACTCTATGGCTACACCTTC.